Below, 9 T cell receptor beta chains from the same sample are listed, as sequenced in a study of control samples from healthy donors and cancer patients. TCRdb's copy holds only in-frame clones and misses some; the assay was immunoSEQ multiplex PCR. The table lists more than 150,000 clones, approximately 90% of them singletons. Material: blood. These receptors originate from a woman aged 25-40 years in good health.

This chain joins TRBV28 and TRBJ2-7; TRBD2 matches 8 bases. This CDR3 comprises 14 residues. Germline values: CDR1 MDHEN, CDR2 SYDVKM. V trimming: 7 bases; J trimming: 9 bases; junction bases outside the gene matches: 14. CDR3 loop: CASTPSPGLETQYF. The DNA for the CDR3 is TGTGCCAGCACCCCATCACCGGGACTAGAGACGCAGTACTTC. Full variable domain (missing parts from reference TRBV28 and TRBJ2-7): DVKVTQSSRYLVKRTGEKVFLECVQDMDHENMFWYRQDPGLGLRLIYFSYDVKMKEKGDIPEGYSVSREKKERFSLILESASTNQTSMYLCASTPSPGLETQYFGPGTRLTVT.

V is TRBV10-3 and J is TRBJ2-3; 7 nucleotides agree with TRBD2. V was clipped by 10 bases and J by 0 bases; unmatched bases: 7. CDR3 length: 14 amino acids. Germline V gene lookup returns CDR1 ENHRY and CDR2 SYGVKD. CDR3 in DNA: TGTGCCACCAGGCGGGAGTCAAGCACAGATACGCAGTATTTT. This translates into CATRRESSTDTQYF.

A few counts support this clone. The rearrangement joins TRBV7-2 to TRBJ1-2, with D uncertain. This CDR3 has 15 amino acids. The germline V gene has CDR1 SGHTA and CDR2 FQGNSA. V lost 0 bases to trimming and J lost 4 bases, with 12 bases between them. CDR3 residues: CASSLATRRFYGYTF. The CDR3 coding sequence is TGTGCCAGCAGCTTAGCAACCCGCAGATTCTATGGCTACACCTTC.

The chain carries TRBV5-6 and TRBJ2-7; tentative D call: TRBD1 (5 bases). Between the trimmed V and J ends, which lost 3 bases and 3 bases, there was a span of 10 bases. This CDR3 is 13 amino acids long. Germline-derived CDR1 and CDR2 are SGHDT and YYEEEE. The CDR3 protein is CASSSSQGYEQYF. As DNA, the CDR3 is TGTGCCAGCAGCTCCTCCCAGGGCTACGAGCAGTACTTC.

V gene TRBV28 combines with J gene TRBJ2-3; D is unclear. Between the trimmed V and J ends, which lost 5 bases and 7 bases, there was a span of 16 bases. The CDR3 contains 14 residues. Germline V CDR1 and CDR2: MDHEN, SYDVKM. CDR3 protein: CASSPSSGVYTQYF. CDR3 nucleotide sequence: TGTGCCAGCAGTCCTTCCAGTGGGGTTTATACGCAGTATTTT.

This clone was recorded a few times. The chain combines TRBV5-5 with TRBJ1-4; a weak D match, TRBD1 (5 bases). With 1 base removed from V and 1 base from J, the gap between germline ends came to 14 bases. Germline values: CDR1 SGHKS, CDR2 YYEKEE (reference sequence). This CDR3 contains 17 residues. Here the CDR3 reads CASSLIRGEGTNEKLFF. CDR3 nucleotide sequence: TGTGCCAGCAGCTTGATCCGGGGGGAAGGAACTAATGAAAAACTGTTTTTT.

V usage is TRBV12-3 or TRBV12-4 and J usage is TRBJ2-2; D uncertain. The CDR3 is made up of 13 amino acids. V was pared by 10 bases and J by 5 bases, with 14 bases between. The CDR3, as DNA: TGTGCCACCCGAAACACCCTGACCGGGGAGCTGTTTTTT. Its protein product is CATRNTLTGELFF.

The V gene is TRBV6-1, the J gene TRBJ1-5; D gene uncertain. Germline V gene data show CDR1 as MNHNS and CDR2 as SASEGT. Trimming pared 0 bases from V and 4 bases from J, leaving 4 bases between. The CDR3 length is 13 residues. This CDR3 is CASSEAKNQPQHF. In DNA form, the CDR3 reads TGTGCCAGCAGTGAAGCGAAGAATCAGCCCCAGCATTTT.

The chain uses TRBV1 and TRBJ2-1; the DNA was not compared with TRBD2, the D call given in the table. TRBV1 is a pseudogene locus. The CDR3 length is 20 residues. In nucleotides, the CDR3 is TGCACCAGCAGCCAAGGGGGCGGGACTAGCGGGGACCCCCCCTACAATGAGCAGTTCTTC. Its protein is CTSSQGGGTSGDPPYNEQFF.